Presented here are 16 T cell receptor beta chains from one specimen sequenced in a study of cytomegalovirus exposure and HLA in healthy donors. Here immunoSEQ multiplex PCR was the method, and the copy in TCRdb shows in-frame clones only, minus some. The data contain around 100,000 clones, 85% of them singletons. The sequenced material came from PBMCs. The receptors shown here come from a young man in good health and CMV-seropositive.

The chain links TRBV4-2 to TRBJ2-5, with D tentatively TRBD1 (5 bases). CDR1 and CDR2 (germline): LGHNA, YNFKEQ. This CDR3 has 13 residues. Trimming cost V 4 bases and J 1 base, with 7 bases left between them. The CDR3 DNA is TGTGCCAGCAGCCGCGACAGCCAAGAGACCCAGTACTTC. Translation gives CASSRDSQETQYF.

The DNA of the CDR3 is TGTGCCAGCAGCTTGGCCAGGGATGAAAAACTGTTTTTT. It encodes CASSLARDEKLFF. This rearrangement joins TRBV7-9 to TRBJ1-4, with a possible D match to TRBD1 (5 bases). Trimming took 3 bases from V and 6 from J, leaving 8 bases between them. The CDR3 length is 13 residues. CDR1 and CDR2 (germline): SEHNR, FQNEAQ (reference sequence).

This CDR3 is CASSPRQRGPSTDTQYF. CDR3 DNA sequence: TGTGCCAGCAGCCCTAGACAGCGGGGGCCTAGCACAGATACGCAGTATTTT. The chain carries TRBV7-9 and TRBJ2-3, with 8 bases fitting TRBD2. Germline CDR1 and CDR2: SEHNR and FQNEAQ (reference sequence). The CDR3 contains 17 residues. V dropped 5 bases and J dropped 0; count of bases not matched to a gene: 10.

CDR3 in DNA: TGTGCCAGCAGCTTAGAATCCGTCCTGAACACTGAAGCTTTCTTT. As protein: CASSLESVLNTEAFF. V is TRBV7-9 and J is TRBJ1-1; no clear D gene. Germline loops: CDR1 SEHNR, CDR2 FQNEAQ (reference sequence). V was shortened by 1 base and J by 0 bases, with 9 bases between the two germline ends. The CDR3 totals 15 residues.

The chain has TRBV7-3 and TRBJ2-1; 10 bases align to TRBD2. This CDR3 region has 15 residues. Germline V CDR1 and CDR2: SGHTA, FQGTGA. V was clipped by 3 bases and J by 2 bases; unmatched bases: 1. The CDR3, as DNA: TGTGCCAGCAGCTTCGGGACTAGCGCCTACAATGAGCAGTTCTTC. Encoded protein: CASSFGTSAYNEQFF.

The chain links TRBV4-1 to TRBJ2-2; maybe TRBD1 (5 bases). V was shortened by 0 bases and J by 4 bases, with 12 bases between the two germline ends. Germline lookup yields CDR1 MGHRA and CDR2 YSYEKL. CDR3 length equals 16 residues. The CDR3 reads CASSQERTSATGELFF. DNA of the CDR3: TGCGCCAGCAGCCAAGAAAGGACATCCGCCACCGGGGAGCTGTTTTTT.

This chain uses TRBV30 with TRBJ2-5, with 7 positions matching TRBD1. Looked up from germline, CDR1 is GTSNPN and CDR2 is SVGIG (reference sequence). After removal of 5 bases from V and 3 bases from J, the junction contained 3 bases not matched to a gene. The CDR3 has 12 residues. The CDR3 is CAWGDSKETQYF. The CDR3 DNA reads TGTGCCTGGGGGGACAGTAAAGAGACCCAGTACTTC.

The chain joins TRBV19 to TRBJ1-4; 7 bases are a match to TRBD1. Germline V gene data show CDR1 as LNHDA and CDR2 as SQIVND (reference sequence). J gave up 5 bases and V 2 bases, and 2 bases lay outside the gene matches. The CDR3 is 14 amino acids. The CDR3 nucleotides read TGTGCCAGTAGTATAACAGGGGAGAATGAAAAACTGTTTTTT. This gives the protein CASSITGENEKLFF.

The gene calls are TRBV10-1 and TRBJ2-2, with TRBD2 matching 11 bases. V lost 4 bases, J lost 5 bases, and 3 bases stayed unmatched. From germline, CDR1 is WNHNN and CDR2 SYGVQD (reference sequence). This CDR3 has 15 amino acids. CDR3 DNA sequence: TGCGCCAGCAGTGGGCTAGCGGGAGGTACCGGGGAGCTGTTTTTT. As protein: CASSGLAGGTGELFF.

The J gene is TRBJ1-2, the V gene TRBV25-1, with 8 bases matching TRBD1. This CDR3 is built from 15 residues. CDR1 and CDR2 (germline): MGHDK, SYGVNS. J lost 9 bases, V lost 3 bases, and 12 bases had no gene match. The CDR3 sequence is CASSDRQGAHPSYTF. The CDR3 DNA follows: TGTGCCAGCAGTGATCGTCAGGGGGCGCATCCAAGCTACACCTTC.

The V gene is TRBV6-6, the J gene TRBJ2-5; no clear D. Germline assignment: CDR1 MNHNY and CDR2 SVGAGI (reference sequence). The CDR3 sequence is 12 residues long. Trimming took 6 bases from V and 3 from J, leaving 8 bases between them. CDR3 sequence (DNA): TGTGCCAGCAGGCGGTGGGAAGAGACCCAGTACTTC. Amino acids: CASRRWEETQYF.

The chain carries TRBV28 and TRBJ1-2; possibly TRBD1 for D (6 bases). The V end lost 5 bases, the J end lost 5 bases, and 9 bases lay between the germline ends. Germline CDR1 reads MDHEN; CDR2 reads SYDVKM. The CDR3 length is 12 residues. The CDR3 region has the DNA TGTGCCAGCAGTGCACAGGGTTATGGCTACACCTTC. This encodes CASSAQGYGYTF.

The chain recombines TRBV28 with TRBJ2-2, with TRBD2 matching over 10 bases. V dropped 4 bases and J dropped 3; count of bases not matched to a gene: 8. The CDR3 covers 17 residues. CDR1 MDHEN and CDR2 SYDVKM come from the germline V gene. The CDR3 region has the DNA TGTGCCAGCAGTTGGGGCGGGCTAGCGGGAGACACCGGGGAGCTGTTTTTT. It specifies CASSWGGLAGDTGELFF.

The chain combines TRBV5-1 with TRBJ1-2, with TRBD1 identical over 8 bases. The CDR3 covers 14 residues. V lost 3 bases, J lost 4 bases, and 5 bases stayed unmatched. Germline lookup yields CDR1 SGHRS and CDR2 YFSETQ. The CDR3 DNA reads TGCGCCAGCAGCTCCCCAGGGGGCGGCTATGGCTACACCTTC. Its protein product is CASSSPGGGYGYTF.

The chain has TRBV28 and TRBJ1-2, with 7 bases that match TRBD1. The length of the CDR3 is 17 residues. Trimming took 6 bases from V and 7 from J; bases not matched to a gene: 20. Germline V CDR1 and CDR2: MDHEN, SYDVKM. As DNA, the CDR3 is TGTGCCAGCAGCTCTATCTCTCCGACAGGGAACTGGGTTGGCTACACCTTC. Translation gives CASSSISPTGNWVGYTF.

The chain carries TRBV7-9 and TRBJ2-1; unclear D gene. The V end was cut by 3 bases, the J end by 3 bases, with 6 bases between. The CDR3 sequence is 13 residues long. Germline values: CDR1 SEHNR, CDR2 FQNEAQ (reference sequence). The CDR3 spells CASSFLGYNEQFF. In DNA form, the CDR3 reads TGTGCCAGCAGCTTCCTAGGCTACAATGAGCAGTTCTTC.